The rows below give T cell receptor beta chains drawn from one sample of a study of regulatory T cells in long-lasting Graves disease. Via MiXCR, TCRdb re-called the multiplex PCR reads, giving one row per CDR3 protein. This repertoire shows about 470,000 distinct CDR3 sequences, around 21% found once; its top ten account for over 7.5%. Here the sequenced sample was peripheral blood mononuclear cells (PBMCs), taken when the disease was refractory, from a patient treated with antithyroid drugs. The receptor set was obtained from a female donor with Graves disease. The CDR3 runs from the conserved cysteine through the conserved F or W. D genes are given only for firm matches. The size entry is marked missing in some rows and otherwise reads once, few, many or a size class.

TRBJ2-1 TRBD1 16 NA TRBV9 TGTGCCAGCAGCGTAGGTGTCAGGGGGTACTTCAATGAGCAGTTCTTC CASSVGVRGYFNEQFF
TRBJ2-1 NA 13 NA TRBV20-1 TGCAGTGCTAGATGGAGGGGGTGGGAGACCCAGTTCTTC CSARWRGWETQFF
TRBJ2-6 NA 14 NA TRBV5-1 TGCGCCAGCAGCTGGAACTCTGGGGCCAACGTCCTGACTTTC CASSWNSGANVLTF
TRBJ2-7 TRBD1 16 NA TRBV7-8 TGTGCCAGCAGCCTCCCGACAGGGACCAATCCCTACGAGCAGTACTTC CASSLPTGTNPYEQYF
TRBJ2-5 NA 13 NA TRBV6-2/TRBV6-3 TGTGCCAGCAGGGAGGGTTTCAGGGAGACCCAGTACTTC CASREGFRETQYF
TRBJ1-1 NA 16 NA TRBV10-2 TGCGCCAGCAGTGACCCAGGGCAGGGCTCGGGCACTGAAGCTTTCTTT CASSDPGQGSGTEAFF
TRBJ2-7 NA 14 few TRBV20-1 TGCAGTGCTCTATTAGCGGAGAGCTCCTACGAGCAGTACTTC CSALLAESSYEQYF
TRBJ2-3 NA 14 few TRBV7-3 TGTGCCAGCAGCTTACCAGGCAGGGCTGATACGCAGTATTTT CASSLPGRADTQYF
TRBJ2-1 TRBD2 15 NA TRBV29-1 TGCAGCGCCGAGCGGGAGACCTCCCCCTACAATGAGCAGTTCTTC CSAERETSPYNEQFF
TRBJ1-6 TRBD1 14 many TRBV12-3/TRBV12-4 TGTGCCAGCAGCCCGACAGGGGGTGATTCACCCCTCCACTTT CASSPTGGDSPLHF
TRBJ1-1 TRBD1 14 few TRBV7-2 TGTGCCAGCAGCGTAACAGGGGGTATCGCTGAAGCTTTCTTT CASSVTGGIAEAFF
TRBJ1-4 NA 12 few TRBV18 TGTGCCAGCTCAGAAGGAGGGGAAAAACTGTTTTTT CASSEGGEKLFF
TRBJ2-1 TRBD2 15 many TRBV28 TGTGCCAGCAGCCAGGGGCTAGCGGGGATCAATGAGCAGTTCTTC CASSQGLAGINEQFF
TRBJ1-2 NA 13 few TRBV12-3/TRBV12-4 TGTGCCAGCAACACAGGGAAGGGGAATGGCTACACCTTC CASNTGKGNGYTF
TRBJ1-5 NA 15 NA TRBV7-3 TGTGCCAGCAGCCCAAAGGGGGGCGCCGGTCAGCCCCAGCATTTT CASSPKGGAGQPQHF
TRBJ2-7 NA 12 many TRBV28 TGTGCCAGCAGTCCAGCCGGCTACGAGCAGTACTTC CASSPAGYEQYF
TRBJ1-2 NA 13 many TRBV11-2 TGTGCCAGCAGCTCGGACAGCCGCTATGGCTACACCTTC CASSSDSRYGYTF
TRBJ1-4 NA 15 NA TRBV7-2 TGTGCCAGCAGCTTAGCGGTGGGACCTAATGAAAAACTGTTTTTT CASSLAVGPNEKLFF
TRBJ1-5 NA 16 NA TRBV9 TGTGCCAGCACCCACCCGCGGGGGTTTGGCAATCAGCCCCAGCATTTT CASTHPRGFGNQPQHF
TRBJ1-6 NA 14 many TRBV12-3/TRBV12-4 TGTGCCAGCAGTTTGGAAGCAGGGAATTCACCCCTCCACTTT CASSLEAGNSPLHF
TRBJ1-1 NA 17 NA TRBV6-2/TRBV6-3 TGTGCCAGCATTAAAGGAGGGGTGATGACTTTGAACACTGAAGCTTTCTTT CASIKGGVMTLNTEAFF
TRBJ2-6 NA 12 NA TRBV11-2 TGTGCCAGCAGCTTATGGGCCAACGTCCTGACTTTC CASSLWANVLTF
TRBJ2-3 NA 15 once TRBV11-2 TGTGCCAGCAGCTTAGCAGGATTCCCCACAGATACGCAGTATTTT CASSLAGFPTDTQYF
TRBJ2-2 TRBD2 18 NA TRBV5-4 TGTGCCAGCAGCTTGGGGCTAGCGGGAGGGATGAACACCGGGGAGCTGTTTTTT CASSLGLAGGMNTGELFF
TRBJ1-1 NA 16 few TRBV19 TGTGCCAGTAGTATACCCTCGGGACGGCCGAGCACTGAAGCTTTCTTT CASSIPSGRPSTEAFF
TRBJ1-2 NA 14 many TRBV19 TGTGCCAGTAGACAGTTAGCAGAAATCTATGGCTACACCTTC CASRQLAEIYGYTF
TRBJ2-7 NA 13 few TRBV5-1 TGCGCCAGCAGCTTGGCAGGGGCGTCCGAGCAGTACTTC CASSLAGASEQYF
TRBJ2-7 TRBD2 15 NA TRBV20-1 TGCAGTGCTAAAGAGCGGGGAGGGCCCTGGTACGAGCAGTACTTC CSAKERGGPWYEQYF
TRBJ1-5 NA 15 NA TRBV6-2/TRBV6-3 TGTGCCAGCAGTCAGACATCTACGAGGGCTCAGCCCCAGCATTTT CASSQTSTRAQPQHF
TRBJ1-1 NA 13 many TRBV6-2/TRBV6-3 TGTGCCAGCACCCCTGCGAGGCAGGGCGAAGCTTTCTTT CASTPARQGEAFF